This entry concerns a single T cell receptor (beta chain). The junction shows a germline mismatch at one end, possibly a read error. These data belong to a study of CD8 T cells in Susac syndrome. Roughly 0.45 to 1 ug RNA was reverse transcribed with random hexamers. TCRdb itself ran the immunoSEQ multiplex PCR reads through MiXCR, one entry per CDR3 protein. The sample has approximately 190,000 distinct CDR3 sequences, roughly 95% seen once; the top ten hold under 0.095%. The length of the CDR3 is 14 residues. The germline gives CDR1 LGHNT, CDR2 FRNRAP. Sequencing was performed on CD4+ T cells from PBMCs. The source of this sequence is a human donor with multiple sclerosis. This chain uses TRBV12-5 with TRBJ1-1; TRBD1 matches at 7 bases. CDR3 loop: CAMTGQQGNTEAFF. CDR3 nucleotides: TGTGCTATGACGGGGCAACAGGGGAACACTGAAGCTTTCTTC. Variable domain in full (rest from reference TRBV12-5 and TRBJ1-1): DARVTQTPRHKVTEMGQEVTMRCQPILGHNTVFWYRQTMMQGLELLAYFRNRAPLDDSGMPKDRFSAEMPDATLATLKIQPSEPRDSAVYFCAMTGQQGNTEAFFGQGTRLTVV.